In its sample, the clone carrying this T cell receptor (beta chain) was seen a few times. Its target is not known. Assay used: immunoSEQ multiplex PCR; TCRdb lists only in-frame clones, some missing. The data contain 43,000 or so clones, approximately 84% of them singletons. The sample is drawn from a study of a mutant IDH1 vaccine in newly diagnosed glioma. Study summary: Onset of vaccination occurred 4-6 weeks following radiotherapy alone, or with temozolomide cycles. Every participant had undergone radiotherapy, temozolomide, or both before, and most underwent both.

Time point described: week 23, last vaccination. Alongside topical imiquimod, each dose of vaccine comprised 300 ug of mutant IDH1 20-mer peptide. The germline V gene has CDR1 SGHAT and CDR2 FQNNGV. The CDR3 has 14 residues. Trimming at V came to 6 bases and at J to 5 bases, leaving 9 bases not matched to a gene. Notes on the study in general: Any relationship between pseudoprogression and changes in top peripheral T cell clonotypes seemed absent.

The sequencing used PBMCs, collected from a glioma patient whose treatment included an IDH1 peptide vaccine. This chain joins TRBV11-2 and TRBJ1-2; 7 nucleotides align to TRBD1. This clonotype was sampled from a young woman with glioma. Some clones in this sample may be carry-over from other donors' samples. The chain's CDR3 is CASRPYDREYGYTF. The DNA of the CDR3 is TGTGCCAGCAGACCGTATGACAGGGAATATGGCTACACCTTC.